Below are 22 T cell receptor beta chains sequenced from a single sample in a study of blood T cell repertoires in COVID-19. Here immunoSEQ multiplex PCR was the method, and the copy in TCRdb shows in-frame clones only, minus some. The sample consists of about 200,000 clones, under 90% of them appearing once. The specimen sequenced was PBMCs or T cells enriched from blood (not recorded which). These receptors all stem from a woman in her 30s with acute COVID-19.

This clone was observed once. The rearrangement uses TRBV5-8 and TRBJ1-5; D not resolved. Trimming shortened V by 0 bases and J by 3 bases, and 10 bases separated the two germline ends. Germline V gene data show CDR1 as SGHTS and CDR2 as YDEGEE. The CDR3 runs 15 residues. The CDR3 nucleotides read TGTGCCAGCAGCTTGGCACAGATCTACAATCAGCCCCAGCATTTT. Its protein product is CASSLAQIYNQPQHF.

CDR3 in amino acids: CASTIAGTRGDEQYF. The CDR3 DNA follows: TGTGCCAGTACGATTGCCGGGACTAGGGGTGACGAGCAGTACTTC. This chain connects TRBV6-5 to TRBJ2-7, with TRBD2 matching over 8 bases. J was trimmed by 5 bases and V by 9 bases; bases with no gene match: 15. The CDR3 is 15 residues long. Germline CDR1 reads MNHEY; CDR2 reads SVGAGI.

V usage is TRBV6-5 and J usage is TRBJ1-4; weak D call: TRBD1 (5 bases). There are 13 residues in the CDR3. V was shortened by 2 bases and J by 5 bases, with 6 bases between the two germline ends. Germline V gives CDR1 MNHEY, CDR2 SVGAGI. CDR3 protein: CASSYRGNEKLFF. Written as DNA, the CDR3 is TGTGCCAGCAGTTACAGGGGAAATGAAAAACTGTTTTTT.

The chain couples TRBV2 to TRBJ2-7, with a tentative D call TRBD1 (5 bases). The germline V and J ends were trimmed by 2 bases and 0 bases, with 11 bases remaining between them. CDR1 and CDR2 from the germline V gene are SNHLY and FYNNEI. The length of the CDR3 is 15 residues. The CDR3 sequence is CASSEPTAYSYEQYF. The CDR3 nucleotides read TGTGCCAGCAGTGAACCGACAGCCTACTCCTACGAGCAGTACTTC.

The chain links TRBV6-5 to TRBJ2-6; 10 bases are a match to TRBD1. With 8 bases clipped from V and 1 base from J, the junction kept 2 bases outside the gene matches. This CDR3 contains 15 residues. The germline CDR1 and CDR2 sequences are MNHEY and SVGAGI. CDR3 DNA sequence: TGTGCCAGCGGGACAGGGGATTCTGGGGCCAACGTCCTGACTTTC. This sequence encodes CASGTGDSGANVLTF.

This clone was counted once. The V gene is TRBV16, the J gene TRBJ1-3; D is ambiguous. V was trimmed by 1 base and J by 0 bases, leaving 7 bases between them. This CDR3 spans 15 amino acids. The germline V gene encodes CDR1 KGHSY and CDR2 FQNENV. The CDR3 is CASSQYRNSGNTIYF. The CDR3, as DNA: TGTGCCAGCAGCCAATACAGAAACTCTGGAAACACCATATATTTT.

The chain joins TRBV18 to TRBJ2-6, with 10 bases lining up with TRBD1. Trimming at V came to 5 bases and at J to 0 bases, leaving 10 bases not matched to a gene. There are 19 residues in the CDR3. Germline V gene data show CDR1 as KGHSH and CDR2 as LQKENI. The CDR3 loop reads CASSFAGQGQLSGANVLTF. The DNA for the CDR3 is TGTGCCAGCTCATTCGCGGGACAGGGGCAGCTCTCTGGGGCCAACGTCCTGACTTTC.

The chain couples TRBV7-9 to TRBJ1-2; the match to TRBD1 covers 7 bases. The CDR3 consists of 13 residues. Germline V gene sequence: CDR1 SEHNR, CDR2 FQNEAQ (reference sequence). V dropped 6 bases and J dropped 3; count of bases not matched to a gene: 4. CDR3 protein: CASRPTGDYGYTF. CDR3 DNA: TGTGCCAGCAGGCCTACAGGGGACTATGGCTACACCTTC.

The genes are TRBV3-1 (or the pseudogene TRBV3-2) and TRBJ2-7; 8 positions match TRBD1. This CDR3 spans 14 amino acids. CDR1 is LGHDT, CDR2 YNNKEL, per germline (reference sequence). V lost 4 bases and J lost 7; bases outside the gene matches: 9. CDR3 loop: CASSLLQGEDEQYF. The CDR3 DNA is TGTGCCAGCAGCCTTCTACAGGGGGAAGATGAGCAGTACTTC.

The chain couples TRBV7-2 to TRBJ1-2; D uncertain. V was cut by 2 bases and J by 3 bases, with 7 bases left in between. Looked up from germline, CDR1 is SGHTA and CDR2 is FQGNSA. The CDR3 has 13 amino acids. In DNA, the CDR3 is TGTGCCAGCAGCTTATTTCCCGACTATGGCTACACCTTC. It is translated as CASSLFPDYGYTF.

Concerning this clone: A read error may produce the germline difference seen at one junction end. The genes are TRBV3-1 (or the pseudogene TRBV3-2) and TRBJ2-5; 8 bases map to TRBD2. The germline V gene has CDR1 LGHDT and CDR2 YNNKEL (reference sequence). The CDR3 is 15 amino acids. This CDR3 is CASSQGGGRGATPYF. The DNA for the CDR3 is TGTGCCAGCAGCCAAGGGGGCGGGCGGGGGGCGACCCCGTACTTC.

The CDR3 DNA is TGTGCCAGTAGTACGGACAGGGAGTACCAGCCCCAGCATTTT. As protein: CASSTDREYQPQHF. The chain combines TRBV19 with TRBJ1-5, with 8 bases lining up with TRBD1. The trim removed 4 bases at V and 7 bases at J, leaving 6 bases unmatched. The germline CDR1 and CDR2 sequences are LNHDA and SQIVND (reference sequence). This CDR3 comprises 14 residues.

The rearrangement uses TRBV19 and TRBJ2-7, with 7 positions matching TRBD1. Per the germline V gene, CDR1 is LNHDA and CDR2 is SQIVND (reference sequence). After removal of 3 bases from V and 3 bases from J, the junction contained 5 bases not matched to a gene. This CDR3 has 14 residues. The CDR3, as DNA: TGTGCCAGTAGTATGGCGACAGGGAACTACGAGCAGTACTTC. Translated: CASSMATGNYEQYF. The entire variable domain, with the rest obtained from reference TRBV19 and TRBJ2-7, is as follows: DGGITQSPKYLFRKEGQNVTLSCEQNLNHDAMYWYRQDPGQGLRLIYYSQIVNDFQKGDIAEGYSVSREKKESFPLTVTSAQKNPTAFYLCASSMATGNYEQYFGPGTRLTVT.

This clone showed up just a few times. The rearrangement joins TRBV9 to TRBJ1-4; D is unclear. In germline, CDR1 is SGDLS, CDR2 YYNGEE. Trimming pared 6 bases from V and 0 bases from J, leaving 6 bases between. The CDR3 length is 13 residues. The DNA of the CDR3 is TGTGCCAGCACTAGCTCAACTAATGAAAAACTGTTTTTT. Protein sequence: CASTSSTNEKLFF. Combining the CDR3 with reference TRBV9 and TRBJ1-4 gives the whole variable domain DSGVTQTPKHLITATGQRVTLRCSPRSGDLSVYWYQQSLDQGLQFLIQYYNGEERAKGNILERFSAQQFPDLHSELNLSSLELGDSALYFCASTSSTNEKLFFGSGTQLSVL.

The CDR3 DNA reads TGTGCCAGCAGCCTGAATGAGGGCTCCTACGAGCAGTACTTC. Protein sequence: CASSLNEGSYEQYF. The chain uses TRBV5-4 and TRBJ2-7, with D perhaps matching TRBD2 (5 bases). Germline CDR1 SGHNT, CDR2 YYREEE (reference sequence). CDR3 length equals 14 residues. The ends were cut back, 4 bases at V and 0 bases at J, with 11 bases in the middle.

This chain uses TRBV3-1 (or the pseudogene TRBV3-2) with TRBJ2-1; tentative D call: TRBD2 (5 bases). The CDR3 is made up of 13 amino acids. CDR1 is LGHDT, CDR2 YNNKEL, per germline (reference sequence). V was shortened by 4 bases and J by 9 bases, with 13 bases between the two germline ends. CDR3 DNA: TGTGCCAGCAGCCCAAACAACGGGGTTGAGCAGTTCTTC. Translated: CASSPNNGVEQFF.

In its sample, this clone was seen a few times. The chain has TRBV7-9 and TRBJ1-1, with TRBD1 matching 7 bases. The CDR3 runs 15 residues. V dropped 3 bases and J dropped 3; count of bases not matched to a gene: 7. Germline V gene sequence: CDR1 SEHNR, CDR2 FQNEAQ (reference sequence). CDR3 in amino acids: CASSLRQGIDTEAFF. The CDR3 DNA sequence: TGTGCCAGCAGCTTGAGACAGGGCATCGACACTGAAGCTTTCTTT. Supplemented by reference TRBV7-9 and TRBJ1-1, the full variable domain reads DTGVSQNPRHKITKRGQNVTFRCDPISEHNRLYWYRQTLGQGPEFLTYFQNEAQLEKSRLLSDRFSAERPKGSFSTLEIQRTEQGDSAMYLCASSLRQGIDTEAFFGQGTRLTVV.

V usage is TRBV25-1 and J usage is TRBJ1-5, with 10 bases lining up with TRBD1. Germline V gene sequence: CDR1 MGHDK, CDR2 SYGVNS. This CDR3 has 15 residues. The V segment lost 4 bases and the J segment 5 bases; nucleotides outside the gene matches: 5. CDR3 in amino acids: CASSVSGQGDQPQHF. Written as DNA, the CDR3 is TGTGCCAGCAGTGTCTCAGGACAGGGGGATCAGCCCCAGCATTTT.

V gene TRBV9 combines with J gene TRBJ2-2; D unresolved. V lost 4 bases and J lost 2, with 12 bases in between. CDR3 length equals 15 residues. Germline-derived CDR1 and CDR2 are SGDLS and YYNGEE. The CDR3 DNA is TGTGCCAGCAGCCCCCTGGGCAGAAACACCGGGGAGCTGTTTTTT. Translated, it gives CASSPLGRNTGELFF. The variable domain in full, completed from reference TRBV9 and TRBJ2-2, reads DSGVTQTPKHLITATGQRVTLRCSPRSGDLSVYWYQQSLDQGLQFLIQYYNGEERAKGNILERFSAQQFPDLHSELNLSSLELGDSALYFCASSPLGRNTGELFFGEGSRLTVL.

CDR3 residues: CASSLRPLTGWVGYEQYF. In DNA form, the CDR3 reads TGTGCCAGCAGCCTCCGGCCCCTGACAGGGTGGGTGGGCTACGAGCAGTACTTC. The J gene is TRBJ2-7, the V gene TRBV3-1 (or the pseudogene TRBV3-2), with TRBD1 matching over 7 bases. The CDR3 runs 18 residues. Germline lookup yields CDR1 LGHDT and CDR2 YNNKEL (reference sequence). V was clipped by 4 bases and J by 3 bases; unmatched bases: 18.

This rearrangement joins TRBV4-3 to TRBJ1-5; D may be TRBD1 (6 bases). The CDR3 is made up of 15 amino acids. Germline CDR1 LGHNA, CDR2 YSLEER. V lost 4 bases to trimming and J lost 3 bases, with 13 bases between them. The CDR3 bases are TGCGCCAGCAGCCGGGGGCAGGGTTACAATCAGCCCCAGCATTTT. As protein: CASSRGQGYNQPQHF.

The chain links TRBV10-1 to TRBJ1-2; TRBD1 is a possible D gene (6 bases). CDR1 is WNHNN and CDR2 is SYGVQD in the germline V gene (reference sequence). The CDR3 sequence is 14 residues long. Trimming removed 6 bases from V and 4 bases from J, with 15 bases in between. As DNA, the CDR3 is TGCGCCAGCAGCCCGGGACAATTAAGCTATGGCTACACCTTC. This sequence encodes CASSPGQLSYGYTF.